This T cell receptor beta chain was identified during a study of cytomegalovirus exposure and HLA in healthy donors. Study in general: The 90 to 150 validation repertoires used the same platform as the roughly 610 first-cohort repertoires, a later analysis reported.

Using immunoSEQ multiplex PCR, the repertoire was profiled, and TCRdb retains in-frame clones only, with some absent. The sample yields about 73,000 clones, over 85% seen once. The V and J ends lost 3 bases and 1 base respectively, with 8 bases between them. The CDR3 is 13 residues long. Germline values: CDR1 SQVTM, CDR2 ANQGSEA. This sequence joins TRBV29-1 and TRBJ2-3; D unclear. The sample consisted of PBMCs. This sequence originates from a woman between 18 and 30 years old in good health and CMV-seropositive. The CDR3, as DNA: TGCAGCGTTGATGACCAGGGCACAGATACGCAGTATTTT. Translated: CSVDDQGTDTQYF.